The rows below give T cell receptor beta chains drawn from one sample of a study of Ad26.COV2.S vaccination and SARS-CoV-2 variants. Sequencing was performed with immunoSEQ multiplex PCR; in TCRdb, only in-frame clones are kept and a portion is missing. The sample consists of hundreds of thousands of clones, under 95% of them appearing once. Sequenced material: peripheral blood, taken after recovery from COVID-19. All receptors come from a human donor who had recovered from COVID-19. CDR3s include the opening cysteine and the closing phenylalanine or tryptophan. A D gene is named only where the DNA matches it firmly. Clone size is shown for a subset of rows, as once, few, many or a class of expanded clone.

clone_size: -
j_call: TRBJ2-3
v_call: TRBV7-9
d_call: -
cdr3_aa: CASSRAAGTDTQYF
cdr3_nt: TGTGCCAGCAGCAGGGCGGCAGGCACAGATACGCAGTATTTT

clone_size: -
j_call: TRBJ2-1
v_call: TRBV13
d_call: -
cdr3_aa: CASSLFDWADRQGNEQFF
cdr3_nt: TGTGCCAGCAGCTTATTTGACTGGGCGGACCGTCAGGGCAATGAGCAGTTCTTC

clone_size: -
j_call: TRBJ1-2
v_call: TRBV27
d_call: TRBD1
cdr3_aa: CASSPLGQGFRGYTF
cdr3_nt: TGTGCCAGCAGTCCCCTGGGACAGGGCTTTCGGGGCTACACCTTC

clone_size: -
j_call: TRBJ1-2
v_call: TRBV7-6
d_call: -
cdr3_aa: CASSLGGVGQSTGYTF
cdr3_nt: TGTGCCAGCAGCTTAGGGGGCGTGGGGCAAAGCACTGGCTACACCTTC

clone_size: -
j_call: TRBJ2-5
v_call: TRBV27
d_call: -
cdr3_aa: CASSSLTLQETQYF
cdr3_nt: TGTGCCAGCAGTTCTCTGACTCTACAAGAGACCCAGTACTTC

clone_size: -
j_call: TRBJ2-5
v_call: TRBV4-1
d_call: TRBD2
cdr3_aa: CASSPLSMGGGEETQYF
cdr3_nt: TGCGCCAGCAGCCCTTTGAGTATGGGCGGGGGAGAAGAGACCCAGTACTTC

clone_size: -
j_call: TRBJ1-5
v_call: TRBV25-1
d_call: TRBD1
cdr3_aa: CASSPTTGEMNQPQHF
cdr3_nt: TGTGCCAGCAGTCCAACGACAGGGGAAATGAATCAGCCCCAGCATTTT

clone_size: -
j_call: TRBJ2-7
v_call: TRBV19
d_call: TRBD1
cdr3_aa: CASSMGQGGYEQYF
cdr3_nt: TGTGCCAGTAGTATGGGACAGGGAGGCTACGAGCAGTACTTC

clone_size: few
j_call: TRBJ1-2
v_call: TRBV6-5
d_call: -
cdr3_aa: CASNGGTYGYTF
cdr3_nt: TGTGCCAGCAACGGCGGGACCTATGGCTACACCTTC

clone_size: -
j_call: TRBJ1-1
v_call: TRBV4-1
d_call: -
cdr3_aa: CASSPRGAGTEAFF
cdr3_nt: TGCGCCAGCAGCCCCCGGGGCGCGGGCACTGAAGCTTTCTTT

clone_size: once
j_call: TRBJ1-1
v_call: TRBV29-1
d_call: TRBD1
cdr3_aa: CSVEGRGQISTEAFF
cdr3_nt: TGCAGCGTTGAGGGTAGGGGACAGATCTCTACTGAAGCTTTCTTT

clone_size: -
j_call: TRBJ1-2
v_call: TRBV11-2
d_call: -
cdr3_aa: CASSLDAQIYGYTF
cdr3_nt: TGTGCCAGCAGCTTAGATGCCCAGATTTATGGCTACACCTTC

clone_size: once
j_call: TRBJ2-5
v_call: TRBV3-1/TRBV3-2
d_call: -
cdr3_aa: CASSQPSAETQYF
cdr3_nt: TGTGCCAGCAGCCAACCTAGCGCGGAGACCCAGTACTTC

clone_size: -
j_call: TRBJ2-7
v_call: TRBV6-6
d_call: -
cdr3_aa: CASSDRTGESYEQYF
cdr3_nt: TGTGCCAGCAGTGACCGGACGGGGGAATCCTACGAGCAGTACTTC

clone_size: -
j_call: TRBJ2-3
v_call: TRBV5-4
d_call: TRBD2
cdr3_aa: CASSEGGSGGADTQYF
cdr3_nt: TGTGCCAGCAGTGAGGGCGGTTCGGGGGGTGCAGATACGCAGTATTTT

clone_size: -
j_call: TRBJ2-2
v_call: TRBV6-5
d_call: -
cdr3_aa: CASRFTGTNTGELFF
cdr3_nt: TGTGCCAGCAGGTTCACAGGGACGAACACCGGGGAGCTGTTTTTT

clone_size: once
j_call: TRBJ1-5
v_call: TRBV6-4
d_call: TRBD1
cdr3_aa: CASDLTGVWGNQPQHF
cdr3_nt: TGTGCCAGCGACTTAACAGGGGTGTGGGGCAATCAGCCCCAGCATTTT

clone_size: -
j_call: TRBJ1-4
v_call: TRBV19
d_call: -
cdr3_aa: CASSGGAATNEKLFF
cdr3_nt: TGTGCCAGTAGTGGCGGGGCAGCAACTAATGAAAAACTGTTTTTT

clone_size: -
j_call: TRBJ2-1
v_call: TRBV7-9
d_call: TRBD2
cdr3_aa: CASSPSGRSNEQFF
cdr3_nt: TGTGCCAGCAGCCCAAGCGGGAGAAGCAATGAGCAGTTCTTC

clone_size: -
j_call: TRBJ2-2
v_call: TRBV7-9
d_call: TRBD2
cdr3_aa: CASSLVPSGVAGELFF
cdr3_nt: TGTGCCAGCAGCTTAGTCCCTAGCGGGGTCGCCGGGGAGCTGTTTTTT

clone_size: -
j_call: TRBJ2-1
v_call: TRBV7-6
d_call: -
cdr3_aa: CASSFIRGADNEQFF
cdr3_nt: TGTGCCAGCAGCTTCATTCGGGGGGCCGACAATGAGCAGTTCTTC

clone_size: -
j_call: TRBJ1-3
v_call: TRBV19
d_call: -
cdr3_aa: CASSIDGNGNTIYF
cdr3_nt: TGTGCCAGTAGTATAGACGGTAACGGAAACACCATATATTTT

clone_size: -
j_call: TRBJ2-6
v_call: TRBV9
d_call: TRBD1
cdr3_aa: CASSLRGTGTSGANVLTF
cdr3_nt: TGTGCCAGCAGCCTGAGGGGGACAGGGACCTCTGGGGCCAACGTCCTGACTTTC

clone_size: -
j_call: TRBJ1-1
v_call: TRBV6-5
d_call: TRBD1
cdr3_aa: CASSYSGAGGDTEAFF
cdr3_nt: TGTGCCAGCAGTTACTCGGGCGCAGGGGGGGACACTGAAGCTTTCTTT

clone_size: -
j_call: TRBJ2-7
v_call: TRBV9
d_call: -
cdr3_aa: CASSWEKNEQYF
cdr3_nt: TGTGCCAGCAGCTGGGAAAAGAACGAGCAGTACTTC

clone_size: -
j_call: TRBJ1-1
v_call: TRBV11-3
d_call: -
cdr3_aa: CASSLRSLESMNTEAFF
cdr3_nt: TGTGCCAGCAGCTTAAGGTCATTGGAGTCCATGAACACTGAAGCTTTCTTT

clone_size: -
j_call: TRBJ1-3
v_call: TRBV13
d_call: -
cdr3_aa: CASSLGRDGNTIYF
cdr3_nt: TGTGCCAGCAGCTTAGGTAGGGATGGAAACACCATATATTTT

clone_size: -
j_call: TRBJ1-5
v_call: TRBV10-3
d_call: TRBD1
cdr3_aa: CAISGDRGSNQPQHF
cdr3_nt: TGTGCCATCAGTGGGGACAGGGGTAGCAATCAGCCCCAGCATTTT

clone_size: once
j_call: TRBJ1-1
v_call: TRBV21-1
d_call: -
cdr3_aa: CASSMLQDTEAFF
cdr3_nt: TGTGCCAGCAGCATGTTACAGGATACTGAAGCTTTCTTT

clone_size: once
j_call: TRBJ1-5
v_call: TRBV15
d_call: -
cdr3_aa: CATSRDPNSNQPQHF
cdr3_nt: TGTGCCACCAGCAGAGATCCAAATAGCAATCAGCCCCAGCATTTT

clone_size: -
j_call: TRBJ2-6
v_call: TRBV11-2
d_call: -
cdr3_aa: CASSQMGQNPLGANVLTF
cdr3_nt: TGTGCCAGCAGCCAAATGGGACAAAATCCCCTTGGGGCCAACGTCCTGACTTTC

clone_size: once
j_call: TRBJ2-5
v_call: TRBV9
d_call: TRBD2
cdr3_aa: CASSSGTSGNQETQYF
cdr3_nt: TGTGCCAGCAGCTCCGGGACTAGCGGGAATCAAGAGACCCAGTACTTC

clone_size: once
j_call: TRBJ1-3
v_call: TRBV5-6
d_call: -
cdr3_aa: CASSRLGRVGNTIYF
cdr3_nt: TGTGCCAGCAGCCGCTTAGGGAGAGTGGGAAACACCATATATTTT

clone_size: -
j_call: TRBJ1-3
v_call: TRBV5-1
d_call: -
cdr3_aa: CASSLSSGSGNTIYF
cdr3_nt: TGCGCCAGCAGCTTGAGTTCAGGGTCGGGAAACACCATATATTTT

clone_size: -
j_call: TRBJ1-4
v_call: TRBV7-9
d_call: -
cdr3_aa: CASSLREGKLFF
cdr3_nt: TGTGCCAGCAGCTTAAGGGAAGGAAAACTGTTTTTT

clone_size: once
j_call: TRBJ1-2
v_call: TRBV5-5
d_call: -
cdr3_aa: CASSAHPGEDYGYTF
cdr3_nt: TGTGCCAGCAGCGCCCACCCGGGAGAAGACTATGGCTACACCTTC

clone_size: -
j_call: TRBJ1-6
v_call: TRBV5-1
d_call: -
cdr3_aa: CASSGMSGSSYNSPLHF
cdr3_nt: TGCGCCAGCAGCGGTATGTCAGGGAGCTCCTATAATTCACCCCTCCACTTT

clone_size: -
j_call: TRBJ1-2
v_call: TRBV19
d_call: -
cdr3_aa: CASSIFPGEVLGYGYTF
cdr3_nt: TGTGCCAGTAGTATCTTCCCAGGGGAGGTCCTCGGCTATGGCTACACCTTC

clone_size: -
j_call: TRBJ1-2
v_call: TRBV5-1
d_call: -
cdr3_aa: CASSSDRPSNYGYTF
cdr3_nt: TGCGCCAGCAGCTCAGACAGGCCCAGTAACTATGGCTACACCTTC

clone_size: -
j_call: TRBJ1-2
v_call: TRBV21-1
d_call: -
cdr3_aa: CASSKDLGCHGYTF
cdr3_nt: TGTGCCAGCAGCAAAGATCTGGGGTGCCATGGCTACACCTTC

clone_size: -
j_call: TRBJ2-5
v_call: TRBV7-8
d_call: TRBD1
cdr3_aa: CASTPAGTEETQYF
cdr3_nt: TGTGCCAGCACCCCCGCCGGGACAGAAGAGACCCAGTACTTC

clone_size: -
j_call: TRBJ1-2
v_call: TRBV11-2
d_call: TRBD1
cdr3_aa: CASSPDGTGSHSSGYTF
cdr3_nt: TGTGCCAGCAGCCCAGACGGGACAGGGAGCCATTCTAGTGGCTACACCTTC

clone_size: -
j_call: TRBJ1-2
v_call: TRBV2
d_call: -
cdr3_aa: CASSEGSGQSYGYTF
cdr3_nt: TGTGCCAGCAGTGAAGGGTCAGGGCAATCCTATGGCTACACCTTC

clone_size: -
j_call: TRBJ1-1
v_call: TRBV25-1
d_call: -
cdr3_aa: CASSDNGNTEAFF
cdr3_nt: TGTGCCAGCAGTGATAACGGGAACACTGAAGCTTTCTTT

clone_size: -
j_call: TRBJ1-1
v_call: TRBV14
d_call: -
cdr3_aa: CASSQSGPEAFF
cdr3_nt: TGTGCCAGCAGCCAATCAGGGCCTGAAGCTTTCTTT

clone_size: once
j_call: TRBJ2-5
v_call: TRBV3-1/TRBV3-2
d_call: -
cdr3_aa: CASSQVGESRQETQYF
cdr3_nt: TGTGCCAGCAGCCAAGTTGGGGAAAGTCGCCAAGAGACCCAGTACTTC

clone_size: -
j_call: TRBJ1-4
v_call: TRBV10-1
d_call: -
cdr3_aa: CASSESWGGNEKLFF
cdr3_nt: TGCGCCAGCAGTGAAAGTTGGGGTGGGAATGAAAAACTGTTTTTT

clone_size: -
j_call: TRBJ1-5
v_call: TRBV6-1
d_call: -
cdr3_aa: CASSVGQLDSNQPQHF
cdr3_nt: TGTGCCAGCAGTGTAGGACAGCTAGATAGCAATCAGCCCCAGCATTTT

clone_size: -
j_call: TRBJ1-2
v_call: TRBV6-2/TRBV6-3
d_call: -
cdr3_aa: CASSQNVGGGYTF
cdr3_nt: TGTGCCAGCAGCCAGAACGTGGGGGGTGGCTACACCTTC

clone_size: -
j_call: TRBJ1-3
v_call: TRBV11-2
d_call: -
cdr3_aa: CASSFGGASGNTIYF
cdr3_nt: TGTGCCAGCAGCTTTGGGGGGGCTTCTGGAAACACCATATATTTT

clone_size: -
j_call: TRBJ2-3
v_call: TRBV9
d_call: TRBD2
cdr3_aa: CASSASASGGGTDTQYF
cdr3_nt: TGTGCCAGCAGCGCCTCAGCTAGCGGGGGGGGCACAGATACGCAGTATTTT

clone_size: -
j_call: TRBJ2-7
v_call: TRBV7-9
d_call: -
cdr3_aa: CASSLGDSHYEQYF
cdr3_nt: TGTGCCAGCAGCTTAGGAGACTCCCACTACGAGCAGTACTTC

clone_size: -
j_call: TRBJ2-1
v_call: TRBV11-1
d_call: -
cdr3_aa: CASSLTGGMVYNEQFF
cdr3_nt: TGTGCCAGCAGTCTTACTGGGGGTATGGTCTACAATGAGCAGTTCTTC

clone_size: -
j_call: TRBJ2-1
v_call: TRBV3-1/TRBV3-2
d_call: -
cdr3_aa: CASSQTTGNYNEQFF
cdr3_nt: TGTGCCAGCAGCCAAACGACAGGAAACTACAATGAGCAGTTCTTC

clone_size: -
j_call: TRBJ2-7
v_call: TRBV5-1
d_call: -
cdr3_aa: CASSLSPGTYEQYF
cdr3_nt: TGCGCCAGCAGCTTGAGCCCGGGAACCTACGAGCAGTACTTC